This TCR beta chain was sequenced for a study of post-analysis software for immune sequencing data. About the study: Secondary progressive, relapsing-remitting and progressive-relapsing multiple sclerosis were among the included disease courses.

Comments on this clonotype: Its antigen remains unidentified.

Every TCR beta cDNA library bore unique molecular identifiers. A single record per CDR3 protein comes from TCRdb applying MiXCR to the PCR reads. The data show 380,000 or so distinct CDR3 sequences, roughly 38% seen once. Study outcomes and limitations: Clustering by F measure revealed strong co-clustering among samples prepared together in one batch. In patients, about five TRBV segments were more frequent than in controls, with TRBV5-6, TRBV5-1 and TRBV20-1 among them.

Looked up from germline, CDR1 is MNHEY and CDR2 is SVGEGT. The CDR3 has 15 amino acids. The V segment lost 10 bases and the J segment 6 bases; nucleotides outside the gene matches: 10. This sequence originates from a girl aged 5-17 years with multiple sclerosis. The V call is TRBV6-2 or TRBV6-3, the J call TRBJ2-1, with TRBD2 matching 12 bases. Sequencing input: blood. DNA for the CDR3: TGTGCCAACAGGACACTAGCGGGGGGCTTCAATGAGCAGTTCTTC. Protein sequence: CANRTLAGGFNEQFF.